This T cell receptor beta chain originates from a study of OX40 agonist ivuxolimab in advanced cancers. Generated by immunoSEQ multiplex PCR, the TCRdb table keeps only in-frame clones and is missing some. This table holds about 70,000 clones, around 88% found once. This receptor was taken from an adult with an advanced solid tumor such as melanoma, head and neck, liver or kidney cancer. The sequenced sample was CD4+ or CD8+ T cells sorted from blood, obtained in a trial of the OX40 agonist ivuxolimab.

Here the CDR3 DNA reads TGTGCCAGCAGCTCCCTGGACCCGCAACAGTTCTTC. Translating it yields CASSSLDPQQFF. V gene TRBV11-2 combines with J gene TRBJ2-1; D unclear. The CDR3 length is 12 residues. CDR1 and CDR2 from the germline V gene are SGHAT and FQNNGV. With 4 bases removed from V and 13 bases from J, the gap between germline ends came to 14 bases.